This is a list of T cell receptor beta chains from one sample in a study of OX40 agonist ivuxolimab in advanced cancers. TCRdb's table, derived via immunoSEQ multiplex PCR, lists solely in-frame clones and lacks some. This sample has 40,000 or so clones, with about 84% found just once. Sequencing used CD4+ or CD8+ T cells sorted from blood, obtained in a trial of the OX40 agonist ivuxolimab. The source is an adult with an advanced solid tumor such as melanoma, head and neck, liver or kidney cancer. CDR3s include the opening cysteine and the closing phenylalanine or tryptophan. D genes are given only for firm matches. Clone size is not always given. Where it is, it says once, few, many or a class for expanded clones.

j_gene,d_gene,v_gene,abundance,CDR3aa,CDR3nt
TRBJ2-3,TRBD2,TRBV30,NA,CAWSVSGGTDTQYF,TGTGCCTGGAGTGTGAGCGGGGGCACAGATACGCAGTATTTT
TRBJ1-2,NA,TRBV21-1,few,CASSKGPAMGYGYTF,TGTGCCAGCAGCAAAGGTCCAGCGATGGGGTATGGCTACACCTTC
TRBJ2-3,NA,TRBV7-9,NA,CASSTTGDTQYF,TGTGCCAGCAGTACCACGGGGGATACGCAGTATTTT
TRBJ1-1,TRBD1,TRBV4-1,NA,CASSQGQGPTEAFF,TGCGCCAGCAGCCAAGGACAGGGCCCCACTGAAGCTTTCTTT
TRBJ2-7,NA,TRBV6-5,NA,CASSYSAAGLHEQYF,TGTGCCAGCAGTTACTCGGCGGCAGGCCTCCACGAGCAGTACTTC
TRBJ1-4,TRBD1,TRBV4-1,NA,CASSQPTQGARNEKLFF,TGCGCCAGCAGCCAACCTACCCAGGGGGCGCGCAATGAAAAACTGTTTTTT
TRBJ1-2,NA,TRBV19,NA,CASSFDLPRADGYTF,TGTGCCAGTAGTTTTGACCTGCCCAGGGCGGATGGCTACACCTTC
TRBJ2-7,NA,TRBV5-1,NA,CASSLGEGNEQYF,TGCGCCAGCAGCTTGGGAGAGGGGAACGAGCAGTACTTC
TRBJ2-7,TRBD2,TRBV27,NA,CASSFREGDEQYF,TGTGCCAGCAGTTTTAGGGAGGGAGACGAGCAGTACTTC
TRBJ1-2,NA,TRBV30,NA,CAWSPGVITDGYTF,TGTGCCTGGAGTCCGGGTGTCATCACTGATGGCTACACCTTC
TRBJ2-3,TRBD1,TRBV5-4,NA,CASSSKQGAGDTQYF,TGTGCCAGCAGCTCTAAACAGGGGGCCGGAGATACGCAGTATTTT
TRBJ1-5,NA,TRBV6-1,NA,CASSVLGTQPQHF,TGTGCCAGCAGTGTTCTGGGCACTCAGCCCCAGCATTTT
TRBJ2-7,NA,TRBV28,once,CASIPGGGSISEQYF,TGTGCCAGCATTCCGGGGGGCGGGTCCATCTCCGAGCAGTACTTC
TRBJ2-1,NA,TRBV9,NA,CASSVGSGSYNEQFF,TGTGCCAGCAGCGTAGGATCCGGCTCCTACAATGAGCAGTTCTTC
TRBJ2-7,NA,TRBV5-1,NA,CASSSNYIYEQYF,TGCGCCAGCAGCTCGAACTATATTTACGAGCAGTACTTC
TRBJ2-6,NA,TRBV14,NA,CASSHSSSGANVLTF,TGTGCCAGCAGCCATTCTAGCTCTGGGGCCAACGTCCTGACTTTC
TRBJ1-2,NA,TRBV5-6,NA,CASSSLGGYGYTF,TGTGCCAGCAGCTCCTTAGGGGGCTATGGCTACACCTTC
TRBJ1-3,NA,TRBV6-6,few,CASSDRTYSGNTIYF,TGTGCCAGCAGTGACAGGACCTACTCTGGAAACACCATATATTTT
TRBJ1-1,NA,TRBV19,few,CASKESGTEAFF,TGTGCCAGTAAGGAGTCGGGCACTGAAGCTTTCTTT
TRBJ1-2,TRBD1,TRBV6-6,NA,CASSYGTANYGYTF,TGTGCCAGCAGTTACGGGACAGCTAACTATGGCTACACCTTC
TRBJ2-6,NA,TRBV4-1,NA,CASSQDRSPGANVLTF,TGCGCCAGCAGCCAAGATAGAAGCCCTGGGGCCAACGTCCTGACTTTC
TRBJ2-7,TRBD1,TRBV28,once,CASSTGTGAYEQYF,TGTGCCAGCAGTACCGGGACAGGTGCCTACGAGCAGTACTTC
TRBJ1-1,TRBD1,TRBV7-6,NA,CASSRAGGFNEAFF,TGTGCCAGCAGCCGCGCAGGGGGCTTTAATGAAGCTTTCTTT
TRBJ2-1,NA,TRBV19,NA,CASKRGLDDVEQFF,TGTGCCAGTAAGAGGGGGTTAGACGACGTTGAGCAGTTCTTC
TRBJ1-1,NA,TRBV9,NA,CASSGQTAEAFF,TGTGCCAGCAGCGGTCAGACAGCCGAAGCTTTCTTT
TRBJ2-1,NA,TRBV6-5,once,CASSYSAGEGNEQFF,TGTGCCAGCAGTTACTCGGCAGGGGAGGGAAATGAGCAGTTCTTC
TRBJ2-2,NA,TRBV7-9,NA,CASSLTPGANTGELFF,TGTGCCAGCAGCTTAACTCCGGGGGCGAACACCGGGGAGCTGTTTTTT
TRBJ2-3,NA,TRBV19,NA,CASSTGPLSTDTQYF,TGTGCCAGTAGTACGGGACCGTTGAGCACAGATACGCAGTATTTT
TRBJ1-5,TRBD1,TRBV19,few,CASHGTGGNQPQHF,TGTGCCAGTCATGGGACAGGGGGAAATCAGCCCCAGCATTTT
TRBJ2-6,TRBD1,TRBV28,NA,CASSPPTGMLTGANVLTF,TGTGCCAGCAGTCCTCCGACAGGGATGTTGACTGGGGCCAACGTCCTGACTTTC
TRBJ2-3,NA,TRBV30,NA,CAWSPPGRLFDTQYF,TGTGCCTGGAGTCCGCCGGGGCGTTTGTTTGATACGCAGTATTTT
TRBJ1-5,NA,TRBV6-1,NA,CASSEAQPQPQHF,TGTGCCAGCAGTGAAGCCCAGCCGCAGCCCCAGCATTTT
TRBJ1-3,TRBD1,TRBV11-2,NA,CASRWTGKVSGNTIYF,TGTGCCAGCAGGTGGACAGGGAAGGTCTCTGGAAACACCATATATTTT
TRBJ2-7,NA,TRBV7-9,NA,CASSPDLYEQYF,TGTGCCAGCAGCCCCGACCTGTACGAGCAGTACTTC
TRBJ2-3,NA,TRBV7-3,NA,CASSSGGGDTQYF,TGTGCCAGCAGTTCCGGGGGCGGGGATACGCAGTATTTT
TRBJ2-7,TRBD1,TRBV27,NA,CASTLTGGAFYEQYF,TGTGCCAGCACCTTGACAGGGGGCGCCTTCTACGAGCAGTACTTC
TRBJ1-1,NA,TRBV6-5,NA,CASTLDAGGAFF,TGTGCCAGCACCCTCGACGCCGGGGGAGCTTTCTTT
TRBJ2-1,NA,TRBV6-1,few,CASSEVTGGLDEQFF,TGTGCCAGCAGTGAAGTGACTGGGGGGTTGGATGAGCAGTTCTTC
TRBJ1-5,NA,TRBV4-1,NA,CASSQWRGQPQHF,TGCGCCAGCAGCCAATGGCGGGGCCAGCCCCAGCATTTT
TRBJ1-6,TRBD1,TRBV27,NA,CASSSAGTGNSPLHF,TGTGCCAGCAGTAGTGCCGGGACAGGAAATTCACCCCTCCACTTT
TRBJ1-1,NA,TRBV6-6,once,CASSYAADTEAFF,TGTGCCAGCAGTTACGCTGCAGACACTGAAGCTTTCTTT
TRBJ2-7,TRBD2,TRBV10-1,NA,CASKKLRENEQYF,TGCGCCAGCAAGAAATTGCGGGAGAACGAGCAGTACTTC
TRBJ1-5,NA,TRBV5-1,NA,CASSWDSNQPQHF,TGCGCCAGCAGCTGGGACAGCAATCAGCCCCAGCATTTT
TRBJ1-1,NA,TRBV6-1,few,CASSEALEGTEAFF,TGTGCCAGCAGTGAAGCATTAGAGGGGACCGAAGCTTTCTTT
TRBJ2-3,NA,TRBV6-1,NA,CASSEAVWDTDTQYF,TGTGCCAGCAGTGAGGCTGTCTGGGACACAGATACGCAGTATTTT
TRBJ1-2,NA,TRBV28,NA,CASSRSQAYGYTF,TGTGCCAGCAGTAGATCGCAGGCCTATGGCTACACCTTC
TRBJ1-1,NA,TRBV5-1,NA,CASSYRVGDTEAFF,TGCGCCAGCAGCTACCGGGTCGGGGACACTGAAGCTTTCTTT
TRBJ2-7,NA,TRBV10-1,NA,CASRHTGPYTYEQYF,TGCGCCAGCAGGCACACCGGGCCATATACCTACGAGCAGTACTTC
TRBJ2-7,TRBD1,TRBV6-5,NA,CASSGTVVSYEQYF,TGTGCCAGCAGCGGGACAGTGGTTTCCTACGAGCAGTACTTC
TRBJ1-6,NA,TRBV7-9,NA,CASSLGSRINSPLHF,TGTGCCAGCAGCTTAGGATCCCGGATTAATTCACCCCTCCACTTT
TRBJ1-2,NA,TRBV18,NA,CASAPRSNYGYTF,TGTGCCAGCGCACCGCGGTCGAACTATGGCTACACCTTC
TRBJ1-2,TRBD1,TRBV2,NA,CASRPTGGLDGYTF,TGTGCCAGCAGACCGACAGGGGGGCTGGATGGCTACACCTTC
TRBJ2-5,NA,TRBV5-1,NA,CASSASDIQETQYF,TGCGCCAGCAGCGCCTCGGACATACAAGAGACCCAGTACTTC
TRBJ1-2,NA,TRBV6-1,once,CASSEGQPYGYTF,TGTGCCAGCAGTGAAGGGCAACCCTATGGCTACACCTTC
TRBJ2-3,TRBD2,TRBV7-2,NA,CASSLQAGYTDTQYF,TGTGCCAGCAGCTTGCAAGCGGGGTACACAGATACGCAGTATTTT
TRBJ1-2,TRBD1,TRBV5-1,few,CASSFGQGGGYTF,TGCGCCAGCAGCTTCGGACAGGGAGGAGGCTACACCTTC
TRBJ2-3,NA,TRBV9,NA,CASSVVGKSTDTQYF,TGTGCCAGCAGCGTAGTTGGTAAAAGCACAGATACGCAGTATTTT